These 27 T cell receptor beta chains came from one sample sequenced in a study of T cell responses to AZD1222 COVID-19 vaccine. TCRdb's copy holds only in-frame clones and misses some; the assay was immunoSEQ multiplex PCR. The table records approximately 80,000 clones, over 75% of them present only once. The specimen was peripheral blood, collected 28 days after the second AZD1222 dose. All receptors derive from an adult who received the AZD1222 COVID-19 vaccine.

V gene TRBV4-2 combines with J gene TRBJ2-2; a possible D gene is TRBD2 (5 bases). The CDR3 is 15 amino acids. Germline V gives CDR1 LGHNA, CDR2 YNFKEQ. V lost 0 bases and J lost 7, with 12 bases in between. CDR3 sequence (DNA): TGTGCCAGCAGCCAAGATACCGGGGTTAACGGGGAGCTGTTTTTT. Its protein is CASSQDTGVNGELFF.

The rearrangement links TRBV7-9 to TRBJ1-1; D gene ambiguous. V lost 1 base to trimming and J lost 3 bases, with 9 bases between them. Germline V gives CDR1 SEHNR, CDR2 FQNEAQ (reference sequence). The CDR3 runs 14 residues. CDR3 DNA: TGTGCCAGCAGCTTAGAGGGCTGGTACACTGAAGCTTTCTTT. Amino acids: CASSLEGWYTEAFF.

This chain connects TRBV6-5 to TRBJ2-3; D may be TRBD1 or TRBD2 (5 bases each). CDR3 length equals 13 residues. Germline V gene lookup returns CDR1 MNHEY and CDR2 SVGAGI. Deletions cut 7 bases from V and 1 base from J, with 9 bases between. CDR3 sequence reads: CASNGDGTDTQYF. CDR3 sequence (DNA): TGTGCCAGCAACGGGGACGGCACAGATACGCAGTATTTT.

V gene TRBV12-3 or TRBV12-4 combines with J gene TRBJ1-1, with D uncertain. V lost 4 bases to trimming and J lost 6 bases, with 12 bases between them. The CDR3 runs to 13 residues. CDR3 DNA sequence: TGTGCCAGCAGTTGGTCGGCGGGCGCTGAAGCTTTCTTT. Translation: CASSWSAGAEAFF.

The genes are TRBV19 and TRBJ1-5; possible D gene TRBD1, 6 bases. This CDR3 contains 17 residues. CDR1 is LNHDA, CDR2 SQIVND, per germline (reference sequence). V shed 2 bases and J shed 2 bases, with 16 bases lying between them. CDR3 residues: CASSIFQSGGGNQPQHF. Here the CDR3 DNA reads TGTGCCAGTAGTATATTTCAGTCGGGGGGCGGCAATCAGCCCCAGCATTTT.

J is TRBJ2-7 and V is TRBV15; D uncertain. V was pared by 5 bases and J by 0 bases, with 17 bases between. The CDR3 totals 16 residues. Germline V gives CDR1 LNHNV, CDR2 YYDKDF (reference sequence). The CDR3 spells CATSRRRTGNSYEQYF. In nucleotides, the CDR3 is TGTGCCACCAGCCGAAGACGAACTGGGAACTCCTACGAGCAGTACTTC.

This sequence joins TRBV29-1 and TRBJ1-4, with D perhaps TRBD1 (5 bases). Germline assignment: CDR1 SQVTM and CDR2 ANQGSEA. V was clipped by 3 bases and J by 3 bases, with 8 bases between them. The length of the CDR3 is 13 residues. This chain's CDR3 is CSVDGAPNEKLFF. DNA of the CDR3: TGCAGCGTTGATGGGGCCCCTAATGAAAAACTGTTTTTT.

The gene calls are TRBV7-8 and TRBJ1-1; D remains ambiguous. Looked up from germline, CDR1 is SGHVS and CDR2 is FQNEAQ. The CDR3 is 12 amino acids. V gave up 5 bases and J gave up 10 bases, with 14 bases separating them. The chain's CDR3 is CASSRVKERAFF. The CDR3, as DNA: TGTGCCAGCAGCCGAGTAAAGGAGCGAGCTTTCTTT.

This clone was detected once. Here the CDR3 reads CASNPNPSNSPLHF. DNA for the CDR3: TGTGCCAGCAACCCAAACCCAAGTAATTCACCCCTCCACTTT. V gene TRBV28 combines with J gene TRBJ1-6; D call uncertain. CDR1 and CDR2 from the germline V gene are MDHEN and SYDVKM. The length of the CDR3 is 14 residues. V was shortened by 7 bases and J by 6 bases, with 13 bases between the two germline ends.

The genes are TRBV5-4 and TRBJ1-4; D gene uncertain. V lost 4 bases and J 7 bases, leaving 11 bases between the germline ends. The germline V gene has CDR1 SGHNT and CDR2 YYREEE (reference sequence). This CDR3 is built from 13 residues. CDR3 nucleotide sequence: TGTGCCAGCAGCAGGGCAGGCATTGAAAAACTGTTTTTT. This gives the protein CASSRAGIEKLFF. The full variable domain, with the rest looked up from reference TRBV5-4 and TRBJ1-4, is ETGVTQSPTHLIKTRGQQVTLRCSSQSGHNTVSWYQQALGQGPQFIFQYYREEENGRGNFPPRFSGLQFPNYSSELNVNALELDDSALYLCASSRAGIEKLFFGSGTQLSVL.

The gene calls are TRBV5-6 and TRBJ2-7; TRBD2 matches 9 bases. Germline loops: CDR1 SGHDT, CDR2 YYEEEE. This CDR3 has 15 amino acids. After removal of 3 bases from V and 0 bases from J, the junction contained 4 bases not matched to a gene. The CDR3 DNA sequence: TGTGCCAGCAGCTCTAGCGGGGTCTACTCCTACGAGCAGTACTTC. Protein: CASSSSGVYSYEQYF.

The chain is built from TRBV2 and TRBJ1-5; no reliable D call. The germline V and J ends were trimmed by 4 bases and 5 bases, with 9 bases remaining between them. The CDR3 totals 13 residues. Germline V gene sequence: CDR1 SNHLY, CDR2 FYNNEI. CDR3 sequence reads: CASSVSVHQPQHF. CDR3 bases: TGTGCCAGCAGTGTAAGCGTCCATCAGCCCCAGCATTTT.

The rearrangement joins TRBV6-5 to TRBJ1-6; perhaps TRBD1 as D (6 bases). Germline values: CDR1 MNHEY, CDR2 SVGAGI. The CDR3 contains 12 residues. The V and J ends lost 7 bases and 5 bases respectively, with 6 bases between them. CDR3 DNA sequence: TGTGCCAGCACAGGGGATAATTCACCCCTCCACTTT. This sequence encodes CASTGDNSPLHF.

The chain uses TRBV5-1 and TRBJ1-2; perhaps TRBD1 as D (5 bases). This CDR3 has 13 residues. The germline gives CDR1 SGHRS, CDR2 YFSETQ. With 0 bases removed from V and 5 bases from J, the gap between germline ends came to 8 bases. The CDR3 protein is CASSLERGYGYTF. The CDR3 nucleotides read TGCGCCAGCAGCTTGGAACGGGGGTATGGCTACACCTTC. The full variable domain, completed using reference TRBV5-1 and TRBJ1-2, is KAGVTQTPRYLIKTRGQQVTLSCSPISGHRSVSWYQQTPGQGLQFLFEYFSETQRNKGNFPGRFSGRQFSNSRSEMNVSTLELGDSALYLCASSLERGYGYTFGSGTRLTVV.

V is TRBV3-1 (or the pseudogene TRBV3-2) and J is TRBJ2-3, with 8 bases that match TRBD2. Germline trimming cut 0 bases from V and 2 bases from J; bases unmatched to any gene: 4. Germline V gene lookup returns CDR1 LGHDT and CDR2 YNNKEL (reference sequence). CDR3 size: 16 residues. DNA of the CDR3: TGTGCCAGCAGCCAAGATCGGGGGGGACTCACAGATACGCAGTATTTT. Translation gives CASSQDRGGLTDTQYF.

This chain joins TRBV27 and TRBJ2-1; D perhaps matches TRBD1 (5 bases). The CDR3 has 15 amino acids. Germline values: CDR1 MNHEY, CDR2 SMNVEV (reference sequence). The germline V and J ends were trimmed by 6 bases and 2 bases, with 14 bases remaining between them. CDR3 nucleotides: TGTGCCAGCAGACCAACAGGTGCGACCTACAATGAGCAGTTCTTC. It yields the protein CASRPTGATYNEQFF.

The chain combines TRBV18 with TRBJ2-7; the D is unclear. The germline CDR1 and CDR2 sequences are KGHSH and LQKENI. The CDR3 is 14 residues long. The germline V and J ends were trimmed by 3 bases and 6 bases, with 15 bases remaining between them. CDR3 region: CASSPVTVPSEQYF. CDR3 DNA: TGTGCCAGCTCACCCGTGACGGTCCCTAGCGAGCAGTACTTC.

This CDR3 is CASRGDYEQYF. CDR3 nucleotides: TGTGCCAGCAGGGGGGACTACGAGCAGTACTTC. The V call is TRBV2, the J call TRBJ2-7, with D perhaps TRBD1 or TRBD2 (5 bases each). The CDR3 loop spans 11 amino acids. Trimming removed 6 bases at V and 3 bases at J, with 6 bases between. Germline V CDR1 and CDR2: SNHLY, FYNNEI.

The chain is built from TRBV4-1 and TRBJ1-6, with D uncertain. The CDR3 contains 14 residues. Germline V gene data show CDR1 as MGHRA and CDR2 as YSYEKL. The V gene lost 0 bases and the J gene lost 14 bases, with 14 bases spanning the gap. Written as DNA, the CDR3 is TGCGCCAGCAGCCAAGAGGGGAACCTTTTGGCCCTCCACTTT. Encoded protein: CASSQEGNLLALHF.

V usage is TRBV11-2 and J usage is TRBJ2-1; 9 nucleotides match TRBD1. The CDR3 length is 15 residues. Per germline, CDR1 SGHAT and CDR2 FQNNGV. V lost 5 bases and J lost 5; bases outside the gene matches: 7. As DNA, the CDR3 is TGTGCCAGCAGCCAGGACAGGGGCACCCACAATGAGCAGTTCTTC. Translation gives CASSQDRGTHNEQFF.

This chain links TRBV19 with TRBJ2-2; 7 bases align to TRBD1. Germline assignment: CDR1 LNHDA and CDR2 SQIVND (reference sequence). CDR3 size: 14 residues. Trimming removed 7 bases from V and 5 bases from J; junction bases left unmatched: 7. The CDR3 region has the DNA TGTGCCAGTACTCGGGGACAGACAACCGGGGAGCTGTTTTTT. This gives the protein CASTRGQTTGELFF.

The chain employs TRBV15 and TRBJ2-1; D remains ambiguous. Germline V gives CDR1 LNHNV, CDR2 YYDKDF (reference sequence). V shed 6 bases and J shed 6 bases, with 18 bases lying between them. CDR3 length equals 15 residues. The CDR3 loop is CATSSGLNPSNEQFF. Written as DNA, the CDR3 is TGTGCCACCAGTTCCGGCCTAAACCCTTCCAATGAGCAGTTCTTC.

The rearrangement uses TRBV3-1 (or the pseudogene TRBV3-2) and TRBJ2-2, with a possible D match to TRBD1 (5 bases). Germline values: CDR1 LGHDT, CDR2 YNNKEL (reference sequence). The V end lost 4 bases, the J end lost 4 bases, and 13 bases lay between the germline ends. The length of the CDR3 is 15 residues. The CDR3 sequence: CASSPLTAPTGELFF. DNA of the CDR3: TGTGCCAGCAGCCCCTTGACAGCGCCCACCGGGGAGCTGTTTTTT.

V and J are TRBV13 and TRBJ2-1; D is possibly TRBD2 (7 bases). The CDR3 length is 17 residues. Germline values: CDR1 PRHDT, CDR2 FYEKMQ (reference sequence). V lost 1 base and J lost 4, with 17 bases in between. This CDR3 is CASSLAWGGQMYNEQFF. The CDR3 region has the DNA TGTGCCAGCAGCTTAGCTTGGGGGGGGCAGATGTACAATGAGCAGTTCTTC.

This clone was seen once. The gene calls are TRBV19 and TRBJ1-1; D is perhaps TRBD1 (6 bases). V was trimmed by 3 bases and J by 5 bases, leaving 16 bases between them. This CDR3 is 15 amino acids long. Germline CDR1 and CDR2: LNHDA and SQIVND (reference sequence). The CDR3 DNA reads TGTGCCAGTAGTATTTTTCCGTGGGGGGCTACTGAAGCTTTCTTT. Translated: CASSIFPWGATEAFF.

The table lists this clone with a count of one. A far larger clone lies a single base away; this is likely a read error. The CDR3 here is CASSGDSYEQYF. DNA of the CDR3: TGTGCCAGCAGCGGGGACAGCTACGAGCAGTACTTC. J is TRBJ2-7 and V is TRBV9; 7 bases map to TRBD1. The trim removed 3 bases at V and 3 bases at J, leaving 0 bases unmatched. CDR3 size: 12 residues. CDR1 is SGDLS and CDR2 is YYNGEE in the germline V gene.

This clone was counted once. The chain recombines TRBV25-1 with TRBJ1-4, with D possibly TRBD1 on 6 matching bases. V lost 0 bases and J 6 bases, leaving 14 bases between the germline ends. CDR1 MGHDK and CDR2 SYGVNS come from the germline V gene. The CDR3 totals 16 residues. The CDR3 region has the DNA TGTGCCAGCAGTGAATATTACAAGGGGGGGCATGAAAAACTGTTTTTT. Protein: CASSEYYKGGHEKLFF.